This is a list of T cell receptor beta chains from one sample in a study of identical twins. In TCRdb, the 5' RACE reads were re-called with MiXCR into one record per CDR3 protein. This sample has approximately 500,000 distinct CDR3 sequences, with roughly a quarter found just once. The same specimen was also included in a second study, on T cells expressing NK-cell markers.

The sequencing input was CD4+ T cells sorted from blood. The origin of the receptors is a woman under 30 in good health. The CDR3 runs from the conserved cysteine through the conserved F or W. D genes are given only for firm matches. Only part of the rows carry a size: once, few, many, or a class if the clone is expanded.

j_call clone_size d_call v_call cdr3_aa cdr3_nt
TRBJ2-5 few TRBD2 TRBV12-3/TRBV12-4 CASTHRTSGKGTQYF TGTGCCAGCACCCACCGGACTAGCGGGAAGGGGACCCAGTACTTC
TRBJ2-7 few - TRBV7-9 CASSLGSLTYEQYF TGTGCCAGCAGCTTAGGGTCTTTGACCTACGAGCAGTACTTC
TRBJ2-1 few - TRBV4-3 CASSQETRGWGNEQFF TGCGCCAGCAGCCAAGAGACGCGGGGCTGGGGCAATGAGCAGTTCTTC
TRBJ2-2 few TRBD1 TRBV7-6 CASSVDRGPTGELFF TGTGCCAGCAGCGTCGACAGGGGGCCAACCGGGGAGCTGTTTTTT
TRBJ2-7 - TRBD2 TRBV5-1 CASSLAGSGRTYEQYF TGCGCCAGCAGCTTGGCCGGTAGCGGGAGAACCTACGAGCAGTACTTC
TRBJ1-1 few - TRBV20-1 CSGRTITEAFF TGCAGTGGAAGGACGATCACTGAAGCTTTCTTT
TRBJ2-5 few - TRBV5-5 CASNPAGRYQETQYF TGTGCCAGCAACCCGGCGGGTCGGTACCAAGAGACCCAGTACTTC
TRBJ1-3 few - TRBV12-3/TRBV12-4 CASSPSGDRNTIYF TGTGCCAGCAGTCCCAGCGGGGACCGAAACACCATATATTTT
TRBJ2-7 - - TRBV10-3 CAISVTTSDEQYF TGTGCCATCAGTGTTACCACGAGCGACGAGCAGTACTTC
TRBJ2-2 - TRBD2 TRBV12-3/TRBV12-4 CASSQAGGQTGELFF TGTGCCAGCAGTCAAGCGGGGGGGCAAACCGGGGAGCTGTTTTTT
TRBJ2-7 - - TRBV20-1 CSASSRAAYEQYF TGCAGTGCTAGCAGTCGGGCTGCCTACGAGCAGTACTTC
TRBJ1-4 - TRBD1 TRBV5-1 CASSFQGATEKLFF TGCGCCAGCAGCTTCCAGGGGGCGACGGAAAAACTGTTTTTT
TRBJ2-5 few - TRBV5-1 CASRRMEGFPETQYF TGCGCCAGCCGACGCATGGAGGGGTTCCCAGAGACCCAGTACTTC
TRBJ2-3 many TRBD2 TRBV7-2 CASSPSGGISADTQYF TGTGCCAGCAGCCCTTCGGGGGGAATATCGGCAGATACGCAGTATTTT
TRBJ1-2 few - TRBV19 CASTSYGSDYGYTF TGTGCCAGTACCTCGTACGGATCAGACTATGGCTACACCTTC
TRBJ2-1 - - TRBV14 CASSPTTPGLQALNEQFF TGTGCCAGCAGCCCTACTACACCGGGGCTTCAGGCCCTTAATGAGCAGTTCTTC
TRBJ1-2 - - TRBV7-8 CASSLVRADGYTF TGTGCCAGCAGCTTAGTTAGGGCTGATGGCTACACCTTC
TRBJ1-5 - - TRBV20-1 CSVLQGRDQPQHF TGCAGTGTTTTACAGGGAAGGGACCAGCCCCAGCATTTT
TRBJ2-3 - - TRBV2 CASGQGTSTDTQYF TGTGCCAGCGGGCAGGGGACTAGCACAGATACGCAGTATTTT
TRBJ1-5 - - TRBV4-1 CASSQPTRGQPNQPQHF TGCGCCAGCAGCCAACCGACTCGAGGACAGCCAAATCAGCCCCAGCATTTT
TRBJ2-7 many - TRBV24-1 CATSDVSYEQYF TGTGCCACCAGTGATGTTAGCTACGAGCAGTACTTC
TRBJ2-2 few TRBD1 TRBV10-1 CASSGGQGTTNTGELFF TGCGCCAGCAGTGGGGGACAGGGGACAACGAACACCGGGGAGCTGTTTTTT
TRBJ2-5 - - TRBV2 CATRQEGETQYF TGTGCCACCCGACAGGAGGGGGAGACCCAGTACTTC
TRBJ2-3 few - TRBV4-1 CASSPPGARDTQYF TGCGCCAGCAGCCCACCGGGGGCAAGAGATACGCAGTATTTT
TRBJ1-2 few TRBD1 TRBV12-3/TRBV12-4 CASNRSRGSRYGYTF TGTGCCAGCAACCGCTCCAGGGGGAGTAGGTATGGCTACACCTTC
TRBJ2-1 few TRBD2 TRBV7-9 CASSTRGGSRYNEQFF TGTGCCAGCAGCACGCGCGGGGGTAGCCGCTACAATGAGCAGTTCTTC
TRBJ2-1 few TRBD2 TRBV18 CASSLSGGLYNEQFF TGTGCCAGCTCACTTAGCGGGGGGCTCTACAATGAGCAGTTCTTC
TRBJ2-3 - - TRBV4-1 CASSTLAGARASTDTQYF TGCGCCAGCAGCACCCTGGCGGGGGCCCGTGCTAGCACAGATACGCAGTATTTT
TRBJ2-4 medium-sized - TRBV9 CASSVGTENIQYF TGTGCCAGCAGCGTCGGCACAGAAAACATTCAGTACTTC
TRBJ2-5 few TRBD1 TRBV12-3/TRBV12-4 CASSSGTGVTQYF TGTGCCAGCAGTTCCGGGACAGGTGTGACCCAGTACTTC
TRBJ2-7 many - TRBV5-1 CASSLGGDREQYF TGCGCCAGCAGCTTGGGAGGGGACCGAGAGCAGTACTTC
TRBJ2-5 - - TRBV20-1 CSARVYGRGETQYF TGCAGTGCTAGGGTGTACGGGAGAGGAGAGACCCAGTACTTC
TRBJ2-2 - TRBD2 TRBV6-1 CASRASGRTGELFF TGTGCCAGCAGGGCAAGCGGGAGGACCGGGGAGCTGTTTTTT
TRBJ2-2 few - TRBV20-1 CSAQWGTGELFF TGCAGTGCGCAGTGGGGCACCGGGGAGCTGTTTTTT
TRBJ2-1 few - TRBV11-2 CASSLIASGGAYYNEQFF TGTGCCAGCAGCTTAATAGCGTCTGGGGGGGCGTACTACAATGAGCAGTTCTTC
TRBJ2-1 few - TRBV20-1 CSAIGMGHYNEQFF TGCAGTGCGATCGGGATGGGGCACTACAATGAGCAGTTCTTC
TRBJ2-1 few TRBD2 TRBV24-1 CATSDPGTSANEQFF TGTGCCACCAGTGACCCCGGGACTAGCGCCAATGAGCAGTTCTTC